One and the same sample provided the 10 T cell receptor beta chains below, sequenced in a study of blood T cell repertoires in COVID-19. The data were produced by immunoSEQ multiplex PCR, yet TCRdb's version contains in-frame clones alone and is incomplete. Of a few hundred thousand clones listed, about 90% are singletons. Source material: PBMCs or T cells enriched from blood (not recorded which). Receptors were obtained from a human donor in a cohort exposed to, infected with or recovered from COVID-19 (not recorded which). The donor label of this sample is uncertain.

The rearrangement joins TRBV2 to TRBJ1-4, with TRBD1 matching over 9 bases. This CDR3 has 15 residues. V lost 5 bases and J lost 6; bases outside the gene matches: 7. Germline values: CDR1 SNHLY, CDR2 FYNNEI. The CDR3 is CASSPPGQGYEKLFF. The CDR3 nucleotides are TGTGCCAGCAGTCCGCCGGGACAGGGCTATGAAAAACTGTTTTTT.

CDR3 in amino acids: CASSYLGAVEQYF. For the CDR3, the DNA is TGTGCCAGCAGTTACCTAGGGGCGGTGGAGCAGTACTTC. J is TRBJ2-7 and V is TRBV6-5; D may be TRBD1 (5 bases). V dropped 2 bases and J dropped 7 bases, with 12 bases sitting between them. The CDR3 sequence is 13 residues long. From germline, CDR1 is MNHEY and CDR2 SVGAGI.

V is TRBV12-3 or TRBV12-4 and J is TRBJ1-2; weak D call: TRBD1 (5 bases). The V end was cut by 3 bases, the J end by 8 bases, with 10 bases between. The CDR3 consists of 12 residues. Here the CDR3 DNA reads TGTGCCAGCAGTTTGGGGGGGAAAGGCTACACCTTC. Protein product: CASSLGGKGYTF.

V and J are TRBV6-5 and TRBJ1-5; D remains ambiguous. This CDR3 is built from 14 residues. From germline, CDR1 is MNHEY and CDR2 SVGAGI. V was pared by 2 bases and J by 7 bases, with 12 bases between. In nucleotides, the CDR3 is TGTGCCAGCAGTTACAGCGAGGGCTGGCAGCCCCAGCATTTT. This sequence encodes CASSYSEGWQPQHF.

This clone has a handful of counts. CDR3 amino acids: CAWSVGLRGTIYF. CDR3 DNA sequence: TGTGCCTGGAGTGTTGGACTGCGAGGCACCATATATTTT. The chain recombines TRBV30 with TRBJ1-3, with unresolved D. Trimming removed 0 bases at V and 9 bases at J, with 12 bases between. Germline loops: CDR1 GTSNPN, CDR2 SVGIG (reference sequence). The CDR3 totals 13 residues.

The J gene is TRBJ2-6, the V gene TRBV7-2, with D perhaps matching TRBD1 (6 bases). Trimming took 4 bases from V and 2 from J, leaving 9 bases between them. Germline CDR1 is SGHTA and CDR2 is FQGNSA. The CDR3 is 15 amino acids. The CDR3 loop reads CASSSRQAGANVLTF. Written as DNA, the CDR3 is TGTGCCAGCAGCTCGCGACAGGCTGGGGCCAACGTCCTGACTTTC.

The chain is built from TRBV9 and TRBJ2-5; D perhaps matches TRBD2 (6 bases). V gave up 0 bases and J gave up 4 bases, with 13 bases separating them. The V gene's germline CDR1 is SGDLS and CDR2 YYNGEE. The CDR3 extends over 15 amino acids. The CDR3 sequence: CASSVGLVDLETQYF. The DNA of the CDR3 is TGTGCCAGCAGCGTAGGACTAGTTGATTTAGAGACCCAGTACTTC.

This chain connects TRBV18 to TRBJ1-3; possibly TRBD1 for D (5 bases). Trimming stripped 3 bases from V and 0 bases from J, with 15 bases between. CDR3 length: 17 amino acids. Germline-derived CDR1 and CDR2 are KGHSH and LQKENI. Here the CDR3 DNA reads TGTGCCAGCTCACCGTCGACAGCCCCGAGCTCTGGAAACACCATATATTTT. Its protein product is CASSPSTAPSSGNTIYF. Combining the CDR3 with reference TRBV18 and TRBJ1-3 gives the whole variable domain NAGVMQNPRHLVRRRGQEARLRCSPMKGHSHVYWYRQLPEEGLKFMVYLQKENIIDESGMPKERFSAEFPKEGPSILRIQQVVRGDSAAYFCASSPSTAPSSGNTIYFGEGSWLTVV.

Here the CDR3 DNA reads TGTGCCATCTCCAGTTATGCGGACACCATATATTTT. Amino acid sequence: CAISSYADTIYF. V is TRBV10-3 and J is TRBJ1-3; no reliable D call. There are 12 residues in the CDR3. Germline V gene lookup returns CDR1 ENHRY and CDR2 SYGVKD. V was pared by 8 bases and J by 8 bases, with 13 bases between.

The chain uses TRBV10-3 and TRBJ1-1; maybe TRBD1 (6 bases). The germline V and J ends were trimmed by 10 bases and 11 bases, with 23 bases remaining between them. Germline CDR1 is ENHRY and CDR2 is SYGVKD. The CDR3 length is 13 residues. The CDR3 loop is CATRNREGMDAFF. The CDR3 DNA follows: TGTGCCACCCGGAACAGGGAGGGAATGGATGCTTTCTTT.